The clone carrying this T cell receptor (beta chain) was recorded a few times. Its antigen remains unidentified. This sample is drawn from a study of T cell repertoires in cytomegalovirus infection. Background on the study: CMV epitopes in the study were HLA-C-restricted (recently identified) and HLA-B-restricted (well studied). TCR beta signatures that were public indicated CMV infection and matching HLA type.

A single record per CDR3 protein comes from TCRdb applying MiXCR to the reads. Among about 920,000 distinct CDR3 sequences, 31% were seen once, and the ten largest hold about an eighth. Per the germline V gene, CDR1 is SGHNT and CDR2 is YENEEA. The CDR3 is made up of 15 amino acids. V gave up 3 bases and J gave up 2 bases, with 13 bases separating them. Study-wide points: Carriers of CMV plus the relevant HLA were identified by cumulative public TCR beta family frequency. Clonotype analysis showed dominance of the ex vivo response by HLA-C-restricted CMV-specific TCR beta clonotypes.

The sequencing used cultured CD8+ T cells from PBMCs, collected from culture after CMV antigen stimulation. This rearrangement joins TRBV11-3 to TRBJ1-2, with D uncertain. This clonotype was sampled from a human donor in good health (CMV status not recorded). Some clones in this sample may be carry-over from other donors' samples. CDR3 region: CASSLDLSKNYGYTF. The CDR3 DNA reads TGTGCCAGCAGCTTGGACCTTAGTAAGAACTATGGCTACACCTTC.